The clone carrying this T cell receptor (beta chain) was counted only a few times. Its antigen is as yet unknown. This sample stems from a study of OX40 agonist ivuxolimab in advanced cancers. Study-wide context: An agonistic anti-OX40 (CD134) antibody, ivuxolimab, was used to treat the patients. Regarding the study as a whole: Relative to CD4+, CD8+ T cells held more expanded clones on average. Partial responders at 0.1-3.0 mg/kg showed near-lowest clonal expansion. Both blood CD4+ and CD8+ T cells showed clonal growth by week 6 at 0.1 to 3.0 mg/kg.

Using immunoSEQ multiplex PCR, the repertoire was profiled, and TCRdb retains in-frame clones only, with some absent. The sample comprises around 80,000 clones, around 87% of which are singletons, and under 3% rests with the top ten. The source material was CD4+ or CD8+ T cells sorted from blood, sampled in a trial of the OX40 agonist ivuxolimab. The source is an adult with an advanced solid tumor such as melanoma, head and neck, liver or kidney cancer.

The CDR3 DNA sequence: TGCGCCAGCCAGGGATCGAACACTGAAGCTTTCTTT. Translation gives CASQGSNTEAFF. This chain joins TRBV10-1 and TRBJ1-1; D is perhaps TRBD1 (5 bases). This CDR3 contains 12 residues. Trimming took off 8 bases at V and 1 base at J, with 8 bases between the two ends. Germline lookup yields CDR1 WNHNN and CDR2 SYGVQD (reference sequence).